This paragraph covers one TCR beta chain sequence. This entry comes from a study of identical twins. A universal primer site was added by template switching, and unique molecular identifiers were carried by the cDNA. Using its own MiXCR run on the 5' RACE reads, TCRdb lists one record per CDR3 protein. The table shows 300,000 to 400,000 distinct CDR3 sequences, with more than 9% occurring only once. Germline V lookup: CDR1 DFQATT, CDR2 SNEGSKA (reference sequence). V was shortened by 2 bases and J by 7 bases, with 11 bases between the two germline ends. The CDR3 contains 13 residues. These data were likewise used in another study, on yellow fever vaccine responses in identical twins. From that paper: Vaccine-induced T cell responses in twins were reportedly observed to appear partly convergent, partly personalized.

The chain is built from TRBV20-1 and TRBJ2-2; no reliable D call. This clonotype originated in a woman aged 18 to 35 in good health. Sequencing was performed on CD8+ T cells sorted from blood. CDR3 nucleotides: TGCAGTGCTAGATCCGGCTATAACGGGGAGCTGTTTTTT. It specifies CSARSGYNGELFF.